This TCR beta chain is drawn from a study of technical replicates of blood from several donors. Per germline, CDR1 SGHTS and CDR2 YDEGEE. Trimming cost V 4 bases and J 4 bases; bases outside gene matches: 6. This CDR3 has 14 amino acids. Generated by immunoSEQ multiplex PCR, the TCRdb table keeps only in-frame clones and is missing some. The sample carries nearly 70,000 clones, around 94% recorded once. Input material: T cells isolated from PBMCs. The J gene is TRBJ1-2, the V gene TRBV5-8, with TRBD1 matching over 8 bases. The origin of this receptor is a human donor in good health. The CDR3 region is CASSVDREAYGYTF. The CDR3 nucleotides are TGTGCCAGCAGCGTGGACAGGGAAGCCTATGGCTACACCTTC.